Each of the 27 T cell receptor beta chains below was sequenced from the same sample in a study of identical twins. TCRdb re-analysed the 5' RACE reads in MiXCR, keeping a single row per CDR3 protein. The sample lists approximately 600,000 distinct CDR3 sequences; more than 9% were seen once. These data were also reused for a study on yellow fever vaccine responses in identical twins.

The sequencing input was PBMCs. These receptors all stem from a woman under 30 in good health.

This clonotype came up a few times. CDR3 amino acids: CASSLDANTGELFF. CDR3 nucleotide sequence: TGTGCCAGCAGCTTGGACGCGAACACCGGGGAGCTGTTTTTT. V is TRBV5-5 and J is TRBJ2-2; no reliable D call. Germline loops: CDR1 SGHKS, CDR2 YYEKEE (reference sequence). The CDR3 runs 14 residues. With 0 bases removed from V and 0 bases from J, the gap between germline ends came to 3 bases.

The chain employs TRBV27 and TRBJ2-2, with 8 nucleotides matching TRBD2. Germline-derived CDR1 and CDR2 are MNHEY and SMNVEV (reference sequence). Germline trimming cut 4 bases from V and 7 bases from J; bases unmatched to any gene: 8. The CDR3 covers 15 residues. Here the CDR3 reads CASSWGAGAVGELFF. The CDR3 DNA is TGTGCCAGCAGTTGGGGAGCGGGAGCGGTCGGGGAGCTGTTTTTT.

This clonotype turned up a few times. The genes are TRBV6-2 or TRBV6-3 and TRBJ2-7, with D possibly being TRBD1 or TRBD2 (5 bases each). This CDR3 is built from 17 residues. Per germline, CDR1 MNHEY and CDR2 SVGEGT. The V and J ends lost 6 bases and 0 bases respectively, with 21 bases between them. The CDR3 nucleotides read TGTGCCAGCAGGGAACTCGGGGCAGGGTACCCCTCCTACGAGCAGTACTTC. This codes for CASRELGAGYPSYEQYF.

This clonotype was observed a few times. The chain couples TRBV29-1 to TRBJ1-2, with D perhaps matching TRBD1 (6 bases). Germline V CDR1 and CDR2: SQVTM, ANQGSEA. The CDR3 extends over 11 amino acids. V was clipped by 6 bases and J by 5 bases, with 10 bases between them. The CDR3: CSVKQGYGYTF. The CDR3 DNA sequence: TGCAGCGTCAAACAGGGATATGGCTACACCTTC.

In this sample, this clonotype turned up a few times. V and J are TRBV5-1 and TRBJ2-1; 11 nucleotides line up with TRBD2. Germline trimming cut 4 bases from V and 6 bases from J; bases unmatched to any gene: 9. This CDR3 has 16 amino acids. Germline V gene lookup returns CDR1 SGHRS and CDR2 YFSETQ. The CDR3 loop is CASSLSGGAPVNEQFF. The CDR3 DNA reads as TGCGCCAGCAGCCTTAGCGGGGGGGCCCCGGTCAATGAGCAGTTCTTC.

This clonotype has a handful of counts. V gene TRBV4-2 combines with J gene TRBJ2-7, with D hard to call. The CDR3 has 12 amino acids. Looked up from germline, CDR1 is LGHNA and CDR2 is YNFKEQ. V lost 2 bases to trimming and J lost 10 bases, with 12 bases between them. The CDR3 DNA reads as TGTGCCAGCAGCCAAATACCGGGTGAACAGTACTTC. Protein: CASSQIPGEQYF.

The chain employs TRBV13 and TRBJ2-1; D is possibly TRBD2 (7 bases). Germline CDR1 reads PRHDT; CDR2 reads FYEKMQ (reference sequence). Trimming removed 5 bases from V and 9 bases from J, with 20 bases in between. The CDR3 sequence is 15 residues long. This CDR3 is CASSDNTGGRGEQFF. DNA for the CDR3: TGTGCCAGCAGCGACAATACCGGGGGGCGGGGTGAGCAGTTCTTC.

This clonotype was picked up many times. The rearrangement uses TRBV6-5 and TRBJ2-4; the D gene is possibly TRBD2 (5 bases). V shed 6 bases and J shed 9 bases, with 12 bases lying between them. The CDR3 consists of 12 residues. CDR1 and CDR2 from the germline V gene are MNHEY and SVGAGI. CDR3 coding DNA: TGTGCCAGCAGCCCTCGGGGAGCCATTCAGTACTTC. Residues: CASSPRGAIQYF.

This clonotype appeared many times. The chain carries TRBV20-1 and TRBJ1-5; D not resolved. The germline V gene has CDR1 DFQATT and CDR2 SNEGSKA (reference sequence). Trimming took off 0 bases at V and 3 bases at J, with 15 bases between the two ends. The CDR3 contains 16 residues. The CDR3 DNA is TGCAGTGCTAGAGACGGGAAAGGCGTAGTCAATCAGCCCCAGCATTTT. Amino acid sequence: CSARDGKGVVNQPQHF.

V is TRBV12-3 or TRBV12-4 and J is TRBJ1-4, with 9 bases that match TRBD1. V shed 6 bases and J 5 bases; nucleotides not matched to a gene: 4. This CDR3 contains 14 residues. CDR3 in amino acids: CASRTGTGNEKLFF. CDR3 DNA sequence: TGTGCCAGCAGGACCGGGACAGGGAATGAAAAACTGTTTTTT.

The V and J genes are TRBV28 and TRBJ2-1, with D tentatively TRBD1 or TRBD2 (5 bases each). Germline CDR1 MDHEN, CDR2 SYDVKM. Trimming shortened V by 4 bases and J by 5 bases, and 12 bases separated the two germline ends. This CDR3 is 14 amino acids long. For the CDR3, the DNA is TGTGCCAGCAGTTGGTCGGGGCCTAACAATGAGCAGTTCTTC. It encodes CASSWSGPNNEQFF.

CDR3 sequence: CASSVGMRGQETQYF. The CDR3 coding sequence is TGTGCCAGCTCGGTCGGGATGCGCGGGCAAGAGACCCAGTACTTC. The gene calls are TRBV12-3 or TRBV12-4 and TRBJ2-5; D is possibly TRBD2 (5 bases). This CDR3 has 15 residues. Trimming stripped 8 bases from V and 2 bases from J, with 18 bases between.

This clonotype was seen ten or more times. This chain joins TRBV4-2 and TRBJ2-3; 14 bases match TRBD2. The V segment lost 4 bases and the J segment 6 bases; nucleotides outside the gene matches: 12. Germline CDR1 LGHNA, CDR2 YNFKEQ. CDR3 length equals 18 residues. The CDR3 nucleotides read TGTGCCAGCAGCCCCCTCGGGACTAGCGGGGGCCCGGGGGATACGCAGTATTTT. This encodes CASSPLGTSGGPGDTQYF.

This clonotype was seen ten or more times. The CDR3 DNA reads as TGTGCCAGCAGCTTACAGGGGGCTCTCACAGATACGCAGTATTTT. Translating it yields CASSLQGALTDTQYF. The chain carries TRBV7-2 and TRBJ2-3; 8 bases are shared with TRBD1. CDR3 length: 15 residues. Looked up from germline, CDR1 is SGHTA and CDR2 is FQGNSA. Losses at the gene ends were 2 bases for V and 2 bases for J; bases not matched to a gene: 3.

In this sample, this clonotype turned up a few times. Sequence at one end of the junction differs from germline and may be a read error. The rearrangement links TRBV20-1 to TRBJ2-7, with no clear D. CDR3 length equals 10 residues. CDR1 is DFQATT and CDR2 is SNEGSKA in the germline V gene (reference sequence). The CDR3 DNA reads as TGCAGTGCTAGAAGAACGACGGACCACTTC. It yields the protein CSARRTTDHF.

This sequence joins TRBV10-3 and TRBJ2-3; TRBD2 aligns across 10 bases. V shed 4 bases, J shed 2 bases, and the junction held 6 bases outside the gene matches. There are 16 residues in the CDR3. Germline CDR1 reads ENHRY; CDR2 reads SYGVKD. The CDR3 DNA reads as TGTGCCATCAGTGGCTCTAGCGGGAGAGCCACAGATACGCAGTATTTT. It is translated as CAISGSSGRATDTQYF.

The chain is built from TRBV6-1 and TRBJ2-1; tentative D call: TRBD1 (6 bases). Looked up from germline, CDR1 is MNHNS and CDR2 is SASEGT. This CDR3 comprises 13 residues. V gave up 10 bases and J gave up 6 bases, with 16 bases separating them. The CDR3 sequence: CATRNQGSNEQFF. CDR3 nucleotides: TGTGCCACCCGTAATCAGGGGTCCAATGAGCAGTTCTTC.

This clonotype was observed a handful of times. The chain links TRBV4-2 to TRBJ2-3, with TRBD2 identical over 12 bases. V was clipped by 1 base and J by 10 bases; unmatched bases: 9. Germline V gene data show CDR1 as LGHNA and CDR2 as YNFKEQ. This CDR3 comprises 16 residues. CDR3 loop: CASSQVASGGAGAQYF. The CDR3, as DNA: TGTGCCAGCAGCCAAGTTGCTAGCGGGGGGGCCGGGGCGCAGTATTTT.

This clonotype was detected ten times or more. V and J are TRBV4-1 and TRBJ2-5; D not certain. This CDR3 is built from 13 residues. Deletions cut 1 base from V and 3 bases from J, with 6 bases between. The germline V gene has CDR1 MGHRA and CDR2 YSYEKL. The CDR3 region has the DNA TGCGCCAGCAGCCAAGCTAATGAAGAGACCCAGTACTTC. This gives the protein CASSQANEETQYF.

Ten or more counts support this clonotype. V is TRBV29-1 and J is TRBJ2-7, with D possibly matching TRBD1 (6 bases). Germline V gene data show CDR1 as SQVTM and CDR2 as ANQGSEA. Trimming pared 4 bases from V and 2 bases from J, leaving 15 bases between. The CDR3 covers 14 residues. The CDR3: CSVADGQTTYEQYF. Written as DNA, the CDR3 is TGCAGCGTTGCAGATGGACAGACAACCTACGAGCAGTACTTC.

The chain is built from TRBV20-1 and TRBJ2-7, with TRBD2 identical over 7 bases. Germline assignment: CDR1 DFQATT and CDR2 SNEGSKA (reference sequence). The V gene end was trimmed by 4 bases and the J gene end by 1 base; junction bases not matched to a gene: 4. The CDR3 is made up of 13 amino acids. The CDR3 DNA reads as TGCAGTGCTATAGGACTAGATTCCTACGAGCAGTACTTC. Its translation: CSAIGLDSYEQYF.

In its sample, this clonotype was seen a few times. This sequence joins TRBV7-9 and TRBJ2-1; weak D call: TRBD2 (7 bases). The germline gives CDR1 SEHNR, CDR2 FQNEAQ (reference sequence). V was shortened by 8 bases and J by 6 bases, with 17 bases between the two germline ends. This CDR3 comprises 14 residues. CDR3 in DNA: TGTGCCAGCCCCCATCGAGGGGGGGGCAATGAGCAGTTCTTC. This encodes CASPHRGGGNEQFF. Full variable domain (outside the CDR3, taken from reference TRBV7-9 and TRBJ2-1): DTGVSQNPRHKITKRGQNVTFRCDPISEHNRLYWYRQTLGQGPEFLTYFQNEAQLEKSRLLSDRFSAERPKGSFSTLEIQRTEQGDSAMYLCASPHRGGGNEQFFGPGTRLTVL.

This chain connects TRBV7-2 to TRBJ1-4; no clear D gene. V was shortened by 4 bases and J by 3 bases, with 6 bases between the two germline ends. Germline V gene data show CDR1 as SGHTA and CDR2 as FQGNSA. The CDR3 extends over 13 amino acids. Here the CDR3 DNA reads TGTGCCAGCAGCTCCGCTGCTAATGAAAAACTGTTTTTT. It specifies CASSSAANEKLFF. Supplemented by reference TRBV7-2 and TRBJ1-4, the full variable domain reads GAGVSQSPSNKVTEKGKDVELRCDPISGHTALYWYRQSLGQGLEFLIYFQGNSAPDKSGLPSDRFSAERTGGSVSTLTIQRTQQEDSAVYLCASSSAANEKLFFGSGTQLSVL.

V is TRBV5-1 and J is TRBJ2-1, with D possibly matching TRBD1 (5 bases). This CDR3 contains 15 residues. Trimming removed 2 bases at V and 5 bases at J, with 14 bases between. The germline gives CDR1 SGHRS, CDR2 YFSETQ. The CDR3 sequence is CASSFLRQGNNEQFF. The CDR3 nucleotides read TGCGCCAGCAGCTTTTTAAGGCAGGGAAACAATGAGCAGTTCTTC.

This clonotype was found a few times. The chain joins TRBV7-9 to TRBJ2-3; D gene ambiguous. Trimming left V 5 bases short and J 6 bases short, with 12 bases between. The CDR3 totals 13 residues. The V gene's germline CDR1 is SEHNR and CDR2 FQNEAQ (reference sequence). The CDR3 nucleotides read TGTGCCAGCAGCCCGACCCTGATGGATACGCAGTATTTT. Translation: CASSPTLMDTQYF.

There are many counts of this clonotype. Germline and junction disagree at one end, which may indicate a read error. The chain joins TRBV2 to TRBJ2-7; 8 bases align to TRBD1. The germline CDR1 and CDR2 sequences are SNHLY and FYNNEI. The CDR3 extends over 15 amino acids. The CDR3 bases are TGTGCCAGCAGTCAAGCCGGGACAGGCATCTACGAGCAGTACTTC. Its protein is CASSQAGTGIYEQYF.

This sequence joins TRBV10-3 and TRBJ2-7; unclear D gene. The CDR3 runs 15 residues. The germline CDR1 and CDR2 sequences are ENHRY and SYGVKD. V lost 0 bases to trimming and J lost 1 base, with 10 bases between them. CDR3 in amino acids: CAISESSTGSYEQYF. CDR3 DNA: TGTGCCATCAGTGAGTCTTCGACTGGATCCTACGAGCAGTACTTC.